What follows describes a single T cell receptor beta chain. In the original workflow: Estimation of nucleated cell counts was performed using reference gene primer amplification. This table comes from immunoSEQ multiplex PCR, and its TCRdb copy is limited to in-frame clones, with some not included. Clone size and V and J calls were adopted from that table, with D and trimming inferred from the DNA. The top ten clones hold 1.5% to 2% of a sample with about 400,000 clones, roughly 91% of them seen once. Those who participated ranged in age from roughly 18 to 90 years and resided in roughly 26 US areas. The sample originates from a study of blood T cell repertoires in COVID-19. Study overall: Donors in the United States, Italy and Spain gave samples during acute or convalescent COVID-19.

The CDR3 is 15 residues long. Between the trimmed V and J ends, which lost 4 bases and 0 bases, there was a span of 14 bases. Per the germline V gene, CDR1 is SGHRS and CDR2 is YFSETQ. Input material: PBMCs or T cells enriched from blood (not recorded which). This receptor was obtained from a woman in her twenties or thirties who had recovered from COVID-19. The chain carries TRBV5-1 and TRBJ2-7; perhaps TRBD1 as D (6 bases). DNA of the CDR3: TGCGCCAGCAGCCCGGGGACAACCCTCTCCTACGAGCAGTACTTC. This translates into CASSPGTTLSYEQYF.